One sample yielded the 12 T cell receptor beta chains listed below, sequenced in a study of blood T cell repertoires in COVID-19. The table came from immunoSEQ multiplex PCR; TCRdb's copy has only in-frame clones and leaves some out. The top ten hold about 9.4% of the sample, which has 300,000 or so clones, over 75% seen once. Sequenced input: PBMCs or T cells enriched from blood (not recorded which). These receptors came from a woman under 30 who had recovered from COVID-19.

The V call is TRBV27, the J call TRBJ1-1; D is perhaps TRBD1 (5 bases). Germline V gene data show CDR1 as MNHEY and CDR2 as SMNVEV (reference sequence). V lost 5 bases, J lost 1 base, and 14 bases lay in between. The CDR3 loop spans 15 amino acids. CDR3 protein: CASSRLTARNTEAFF. CDR3 coding DNA: TGTGCCAGCAGTCGTCTGACAGCCCGGAACACTGAAGCTTTCTTT.

The chain joins TRBV30 to TRBJ1-1; D is unresolved. There are 11 residues in the CDR3. Per germline, CDR1 GTSNPN and CDR2 SVGIG (reference sequence). V was cut by 8 bases and J by 1 base, with 8 bases left in between. The CDR3 region is CAGTENTEAFF. DNA of the CDR3: TGTGCCGGTACTGAGAACACTGAAGCTTTCTTT. The variable domain in full, completed from reference TRBV30 and TRBJ1-1, reads SQTIHQWPATLVQPVGSPLSLECTVEGTSNPNLYWYRQAAGRGLQLLFYSVGIGQISSEVPQNLSASRPQDRQFILSSKKLLLSDSGFYLCAGTENTEAFFGQGTRLTVV.

A note on this clone: At the DNA level, this CDR3 is encoded by other sequences in the same sample as well. The chain links TRBV9 to TRBJ2-5, with TRBD1 identical over 9 bases. Germline V gene data show CDR1 as SGDLS and CDR2 as YYNGEE. V lost 2 bases, J lost 2 bases, and 1 base stayed unmatched. This CDR3 is built from 14 residues. CDR3 protein: CASSVTGGQETQYF. In DNA, the CDR3 is TGTGCCAGCAGCGTGACAGGGGGGCAAGAGACCCAGTACTTC.

The chain links TRBV3-1 (or the pseudogene TRBV3-2) to TRBJ2-2; 10 nucleotides match TRBD2. Looked up from germline, CDR1 is LGHDT and CDR2 is YNNKEL (reference sequence). The CDR3 contains 16 residues. Trimming cost V 1 base and J 2 bases; bases outside gene matches: 1. CDR3 in DNA: TGTGCCAGCAGCCAAGGGACTAGCGGAAACACCGGGGAGCTGTTTTTT. Protein product: CASSQGTSGNTGELFF.

This clone came up a few times. The chain recombines TRBV29-1 with TRBJ2-2, with 7 bases matching TRBD1. Germline V gene data show CDR1 as SQVTM and CDR2 as ANQGSEA. The length of the CDR3 is 14 residues. J gave up 6 bases and V 5 bases, and 9 bases lay outside the gene matches. The CDR3 loop reads CSVSDRVFSGELFF. For the CDR3, the DNA is TGCAGCGTTTCCGACAGGGTGTTTTCCGGGGAGCTGTTTTTT.

This chain's CDR3 is CASSPILTGGNEQFF. The DNA for the CDR3 is TGTGCCAGCAGCCCAATCTTAACAGGGGGCAATGAGCAGTTCTTC. V and J are TRBV5-6 and TRBJ2-1, with 8 bases aligning to TRBD1. Trimming removed 4 bases from V and 6 bases from J; junction bases left unmatched: 9. Germline V gene lookup returns CDR1 SGHDT and CDR2 YYEEEE. The CDR3 totals 15 residues. Full variable domain (missing parts from reference TRBV5-6 and TRBJ2-1): DAGVTQSPTHLIKTRGQQVTLRCSPKSGHDTVSWYQQALGQGPQFIFQYYEEEERQRGNFPDRFSGHQFPNYSSELNVNALLLGDSALYLCASSPILTGGNEQFFGPGTRLTVL.

J is TRBJ2-3 and V is TRBV24-1; perhaps TRBD1 as D (6 bases). This CDR3 is 15 amino acids long. V was cut by 5 bases and J by 3 bases, with 14 bases left in between. Germline V gene data show CDR1 as KGHDR and CDR2 as SFDVKD. The DNA of the CDR3 is TGTGCCACCAGTGCTCCTGCCACAGGGACAGATACGCAGTATTTT. Its translation: CATSAPATGTDTQYF.

In DNA form, the CDR3 reads TGTGCCAGTAGATTCGCGGAGAATCAGCCCCAGCATTTT. It specifies CASRFAENQPQHF. This rearrangement joins TRBV19 to TRBJ1-5; no firm D call. CDR1 and CDR2 (germline): LNHDA, SQIVND (reference sequence). The V end lost 6 bases, the J end lost 4 bases, and 10 bases lay between the germline ends. The CDR3 consists of 13 residues.

The V call is TRBV6-5, the J call TRBJ1-1; D not resolved. Trimming took 0 bases from V and 3 from J, leaving 11 bases between them. This CDR3 is built from 15 residues. CDR1 and CDR2 (germline): MNHEY, SVGAGI. The CDR3 loop reads CASSYSRVWDTEAFF. CDR3 nucleotide sequence: TGTGCCAGCAGTTACTCGCGGGTCTGGGACACTGAAGCTTTCTTT.

The genes are TRBV9 and TRBJ1-6; D is unclear. This CDR3 has 13 amino acids. CDR1 SGDLS and CDR2 YYNGEE come from the germline V gene. The germline V and J ends were trimmed by 0 bases and 11 bases, with 9 bases remaining between them. CDR3 nucleotides: TGTGCCAGCAGCGTAGGTCTCTCTCCACCCCTCCACTTT. This translates into CASSVGLSPPLHF.

This rearrangement joins TRBV25-1 to TRBJ1-1; unclear D gene. The CDR3 loop spans 15 amino acids. V was cut by 2 bases and J by 0 bases, with 10 bases left in between. CDR1 is MGHDK and CDR2 is SYGVNS in the germline V gene. The CDR3 loop reads CASSENPGMNTEAFF. The CDR3 DNA reads as TGTGCCAGCAGTGAAAATCCGGGGATGAACACTGAAGCTTTCTTT.

V gene TRBV19 combines with J gene TRBJ2-2; 8 bases align to TRBD2. CDR3 length equals 15 residues. CDR1 and CDR2 (germline): LNHDA, SQIVND (reference sequence). Losses at the gene ends were 1 base for V and 5 bases for J; bases not matched to a gene: 3. The CDR3 here is CASSIVASGTGELFF. In DNA, the CDR3 is TGTGCCAGTAGTATAGTCGCTAGCGGGACCGGGGAGCTGTTTTTT.